This entry describes one T cell receptor beta chain. Its antigen is as yet unknown. J was trimmed by 3 bases and V by 6 bases; bases with no gene match: 13. The CDR3 consists of 17 residues. Germline V gene sequence: CDR1 MNHEY, CDR2 SMNVEV (reference sequence). Repertoires were generated with immunoSEQ multiplex PCR, while TCRdb's copy carries only in-frame clones and drops some. This sample has fewer than 130,000 clones, with approximately 88% found just once. This sample was included in a study of cytomegalovirus exposure and HLA in healthy donors. The study, taken as a whole, reports: Reported performance of the classifier showed diagnosis of cytomegalovirus status with high specificity and sensitivity. TCR beta chains numbering approximately 150 were designated cytomegalovirus-associated.

An approximately 120-subject validation cohort, separate from the approximately 720-subject first cohort, supplied the donors. The sequence was collected from a woman aged 25 to 39 in good health and CMV-seropositive. The chain combines TRBV27 with TRBJ2-3; 9 nucleotides align to TRBD2. The sequenced sample was PBMCs. The DNA for the CDR3 is TGTGCCAGCAGGACCCAGTGGCTAGCGGGGAGAACAGATACGCAGTATTTT. This codes for CASRTQWLAGRTDTQYF.